This T cell receptor beta chain appears in the sequencing data of a study of OX40 agonist ivuxolimab in advanced cancers. As for the study in general: Two cutaneous melanoma patients and one hepatocellular carcinoma patient, three in all, had partial responses. Study-level results: Among the lowest peripheral clonal expansion occurred in 0.1-3.0 mg/kg partial responders.

On this clone itself: Its antigen remains unknown.

Blood specimens came from baseline, cycle 4 day 1, and cycle 7 day 1. V dropped 7 bases and J dropped 8 bases, with 12 bases sitting between them. The CDR3 is made up of 12 amino acids. The germline V gene encodes CDR1 MDHEN and CDR2 SYDVKM. Profiled with immunoSEQ multiplex PCR; TCRdb holds only in-frame clones, not every one. Seen here are 72,000 or so clones, 89% observed once, and the top ten hold approximately 10%. The rearrangement links TRBV28 to TRBJ2-4, with no clear D. The source is an adult with an advanced solid tumor such as melanoma, head and neck, liver or kidney cancer. Source: CD4+ or CD8+ T cells sorted from blood, taken in a trial of the OX40 agonist ivuxolimab. CDR3 nucleotide sequence: TGTGCCAGCACCAGATTCGGAGACATTCAGTACTTC. Amino acids: CASTRFGDIQYF.